The next 17 T cell receptor beta chains were all read from a single sample in a study of blood T cell repertoires in COVID-19. TCRdb's copy holds only in-frame clones and misses some; the assay was immunoSEQ multiplex PCR. The sample includes approximately 200,000 clones, approximately 91% of them seen just once. Material for sequencing was peripheral blood. These receptor sequences come from an older man with active or convalescent COVID-19.

The J gene is TRBJ2-1, the V gene TRBV28; the match to TRBD2 covers 11 bases. Trimming took 4 bases from V and 7 from J; bases not matched to a gene: 6. The CDR3 sequence is 15 residues long. The germline CDR1 and CDR2 sequences are MDHEN and SYDVKM. The CDR3 DNA reads as TGTGCCAGCAGTTCACTAGCGGGGGTCTTAAATGAGCAGTTCTTC. Its protein is CASSSLAGVLNEQFF.

The chain has TRBV9 and TRBJ2-4; 8 bases match TRBD2. V lost 2 bases and J lost 9; bases outside the gene matches: 7. The CDR3 has 14 amino acids. Germline values: CDR1 SGDLS, CDR2 YYNGEE. DNA for the CDR3: TGTGCCAGCAGCGTCGGCGGGAGGATTGGCATTCAGTACTTC. This translates into CASSVGGRIGIQYF.

The chain links TRBV3-1 (or the pseudogene TRBV3-2) to TRBJ2-2; no reliable D call. The CDR3 is 14 amino acids. Trimming removed 7 bases from V and 0 bases from J, with 9 bases in between. CDR1 is LGHDT, CDR2 YNNKEL, per germline (reference sequence). The CDR3 loop reads CASNRFANTGELFF. The DNA of the CDR3 is TGTGCCAGCAACCGGTTCGCGAACACCGGGGAGCTGTTTTTT.

CDR3 nucleotides: TGTGCCAGCAGCAACCTAGTCGTCTCCTACGAGCAGTACTTC. Translating it yields CASSNLVVSYEQYF. V gene TRBV28 combines with J gene TRBJ2-7; D uncertain. The V gene lost 6 bases and the J gene lost 0 bases, with 12 bases spanning the gap. The CDR3 totals 14 residues. Per the germline V gene, CDR1 is MDHEN and CDR2 is SYDVKM.

V gene TRBV4-1 combines with J gene TRBJ2-1; 7 nucleotides align to TRBD2. Germline lookup yields CDR1 MGHRA and CDR2 YSYEKL. The trim removed 2 bases at V and 2 bases at J, leaving 6 bases unmatched. CDR3 length: 16 amino acids. The CDR3 region has the DNA TGCGCCAGCAGCCAACTCCCGGGGGGTCCCTACAATGAGCAGTTCTTC. This encodes CASSQLPGGPYNEQFF.

The genes are TRBV2 and TRBJ2-1, with TRBD1 identical over 7 bases. With V trimmed by 6 bases and J by 9 bases, 17 bases remained unmatched. The CDR3 totals 16 residues. Germline V gene lookup returns CDR1 SNHLY and CDR2 FYNNEI. The CDR3 DNA follows: TGTGCCAGCAGAATCTCGACAGGGATTTTTCTTAGTGAGCAGTTCTTC. This gives the protein CASRISTGIFLSEQFF.

The chain couples TRBV10-3 to TRBJ1-5; D possibly corresponds to TRBD1 (6 bases). The CDR3 sequence is 15 residues long. V lost 3 bases and J lost 6, with 15 bases in between. Germline assignment: CDR1 ENHRY and CDR2 SYGVKD. For the CDR3, the DNA is TGTGCCATCAGTGATTCTACAGGGACGGGTCAGCCCCAGCATTTT. Protein product: CAISDSTGTGQPQHF.

J is TRBJ2-3 and V is TRBV5-1; no firm D call. Germline lookup yields CDR1 SGHRS and CDR2 YFSETQ. CDR3 length: 12 residues. Trimming shortened V by 4 bases and J by 6 bases, and 9 bases separated the two germline ends. This CDR3 is CASSPGFDTQYF. CDR3 DNA: TGCGCCAGCAGCCCGGGTTTTGATACGCAGTATTTT.

The rearrangement joins TRBV7-9 to TRBJ1-6; D uncertain. Trimming cost V 1 base and J 9 bases, with 7 bases left between them. The CDR3 is 13 amino acids. Germline CDR1 is SEHNR and CDR2 is FQNEAQ (reference sequence). The CDR3 DNA sequence: TGTGCCAGCAGCTTAGAGGGAGGTTCACCCCTCCACTTT. Translation gives CASSLEGGSPLHF.

The chain is built from TRBV24-1 and TRBJ1-5; 7 positions match TRBD1. Per germline, CDR1 KGHDR and CDR2 SFDVKD. V was pared by 2 bases and J by 5 bases, with 11 bases of the junction left unmatched. The CDR3 length is 17 residues. The CDR3 nucleotides are TGTGCCACCAGTGATTCCGCGACAGGGCATGGGGATCAGCCCCAGCATTTT. It translates to CATSDSATGHGDQPQHF.

DNA for the CDR3: TGCGCCAGCAGCCAGGCTACAGGGACCCTTCAGCCCCAGCATTTT. This sequence encodes CASSQATGTLQPQHF. This chain connects TRBV4-1 to TRBJ1-5; a possible D gene is TRBD1 (6 bases). CDR3 length equals 15 residues. Germline V gene sequence: CDR1 MGHRA, CDR2 YSYEKL. V was cut by 3 bases and J by 6 bases, with 15 bases left in between.

The chain links TRBV7-2 to TRBJ1-6; D is possibly TRBD1 (5 bases). The CDR3 extends over 18 amino acids. V was shortened by 0 bases and J by 5 bases, with 17 bases between the two germline ends. CDR1 is SGHTA, CDR2 FQGNSA, per germline. The CDR3 reads CASSLALMIAGNNSPLHF. The CDR3 DNA reads as TGTGCCAGCAGCTTAGCGTTAATGATTGCAGGGAATAATTCACCCCTCCACTTT.

The chain couples TRBV6-2 or TRBV6-3 to TRBJ1-2; 11 bases are a match to TRBD1. CDR1 is MNHEY, CDR2 SVGEGT, per germline. V was pared by 2 bases and J by 7 bases, with 9 bases of the junction left unmatched. The CDR3 consists of 16 residues. CDR3 nucleotide sequence: TGTGCCAGCAGTTACGCTCCGGGACAGGGGGATTTTGGCTACACCTTC. This encodes CASSYAPGQGDFGYTF.

The chain has TRBV27 and TRBJ1-5; weak D call: TRBD1 (6 bases). The V end lost 9 bases, the J end lost 9 bases, and 18 bases lay between the germline ends. This CDR3 is 13 amino acids long. Germline V CDR1 and CDR2: MNHEY, SMNVEV (reference sequence). The CDR3 here is CARGRGGVLPQHF. DNA of the CDR3: TGTGCCAGGGGGAGGGGGGGAGTTTTGCCCCAGCATTTT.

This clone was observed once. This sequence joins TRBV7-8 and TRBJ2-1; D unclear. This CDR3 is 13 amino acids long. Looked up from germline, CDR1 is SGHVS and CDR2 is FQNEAQ. Trimming removed 1 base at V and 5 bases at J, with 6 bases between. In DNA, the CDR3 is TGTGCCAGCAGCTTAGGTCAGAACAATGAGCAGTTCTTC. Its protein is CASSLGQNNEQFF.

This clone has only one observation. V is TRBV6-5 and J is TRBJ2-1, with TRBD2 matching over 8 bases. This CDR3 is built from 14 residues. Germline assignment: CDR1 MNHEY and CDR2 SVGAGI. V dropped 8 bases and J dropped 6; count of bases not matched to a gene: 9. CDR3: CASGAIAGSNEQFF. The CDR3 nucleotides read TGTGCCAGCGGAGCCATAGCGGGATCCAATGAGCAGTTCTTC.

The chain is built from TRBV28 and TRBJ1-3; no reliable D call. The CDR3 totals 12 residues. V dropped 3 bases and J dropped 4 bases, with 4 bases sitting between them. CDR1 and CDR2 from the germline V gene are MDHEN and SYDVKM. The CDR3, as DNA: TGTGCCAGCAGTTTTTCAGGAAACACCATATATTTT. It is translated as CASSFSGNTIYF.